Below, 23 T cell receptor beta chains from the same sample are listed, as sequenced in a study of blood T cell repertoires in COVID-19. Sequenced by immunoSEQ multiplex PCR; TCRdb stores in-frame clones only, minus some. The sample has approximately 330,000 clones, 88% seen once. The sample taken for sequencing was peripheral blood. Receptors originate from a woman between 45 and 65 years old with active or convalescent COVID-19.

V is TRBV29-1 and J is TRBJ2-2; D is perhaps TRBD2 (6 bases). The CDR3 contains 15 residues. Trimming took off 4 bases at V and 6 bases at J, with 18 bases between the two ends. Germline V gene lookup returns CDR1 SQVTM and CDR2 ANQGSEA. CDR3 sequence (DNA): TGCAGCGTTGTGAGGGGTCCGGGGGTGGCCGGGGAGCTGTTTTTT. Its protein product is CSVVRGPGVAGELFF.

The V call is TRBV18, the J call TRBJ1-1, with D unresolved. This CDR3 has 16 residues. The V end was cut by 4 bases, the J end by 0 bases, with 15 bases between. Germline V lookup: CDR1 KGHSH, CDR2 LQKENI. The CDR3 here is CASSQSATTVNTEAFF. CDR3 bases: TGTGCCAGCTCACAAAGTGCCACCACGGTGAACACTGAAGCTTTCTTT.

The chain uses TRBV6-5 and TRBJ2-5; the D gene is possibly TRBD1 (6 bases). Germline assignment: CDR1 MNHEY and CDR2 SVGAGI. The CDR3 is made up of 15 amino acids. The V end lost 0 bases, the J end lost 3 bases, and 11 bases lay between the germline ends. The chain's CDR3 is CASSYSETGKETQYF. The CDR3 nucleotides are TGTGCCAGCAGTTACTCCGAGACAGGAAAAGAGACCCAGTACTTC.

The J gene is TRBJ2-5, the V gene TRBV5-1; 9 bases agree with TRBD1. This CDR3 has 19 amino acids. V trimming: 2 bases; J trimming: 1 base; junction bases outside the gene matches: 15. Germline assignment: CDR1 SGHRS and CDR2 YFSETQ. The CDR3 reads CASSLPKLQGQGAQETQYF. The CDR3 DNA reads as TGCGCCAGCAGCTTACCCAAACTCCAGGGACAGGGTGCCCAAGAGACCCAGTACTTC.

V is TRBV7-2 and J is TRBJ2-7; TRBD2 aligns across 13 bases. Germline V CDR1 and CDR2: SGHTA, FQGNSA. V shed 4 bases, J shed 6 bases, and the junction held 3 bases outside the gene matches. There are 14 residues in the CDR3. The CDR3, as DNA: TGTGCCAGCAGCTGGACTAGCGGGGGATCCGAGCAGTACTTC. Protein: CASSWTSGGSEQYF. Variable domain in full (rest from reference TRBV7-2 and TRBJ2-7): GAGVSQSPSNKVTEKGKDVELRCDPISGHTALYWYRQSLGQGLEFLIYFQGNSAPDKSGLPSDRFSAERTGGSVSTLTIQRTQQEDSAVYLCASSWTSGGSEQYFGPGTRLTVT.

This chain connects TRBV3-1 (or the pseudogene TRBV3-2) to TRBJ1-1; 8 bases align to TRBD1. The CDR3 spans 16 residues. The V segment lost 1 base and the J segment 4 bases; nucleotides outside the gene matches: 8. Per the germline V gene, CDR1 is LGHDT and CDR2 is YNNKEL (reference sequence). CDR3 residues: CASSQGSGGPSTEAFF. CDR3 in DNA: TGTGCCAGCAGCCAAGGCTCAGGGGGCCCCAGCACTGAAGCTTTCTTT.

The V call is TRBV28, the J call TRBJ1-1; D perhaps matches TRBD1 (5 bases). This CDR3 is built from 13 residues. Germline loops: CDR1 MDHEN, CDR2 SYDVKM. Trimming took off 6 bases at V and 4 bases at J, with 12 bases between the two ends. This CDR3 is CASRLTGPTEAFF. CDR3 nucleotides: TGTGCCAGCAGACTAACAGGACCCACTGAAGCTTTCTTT.

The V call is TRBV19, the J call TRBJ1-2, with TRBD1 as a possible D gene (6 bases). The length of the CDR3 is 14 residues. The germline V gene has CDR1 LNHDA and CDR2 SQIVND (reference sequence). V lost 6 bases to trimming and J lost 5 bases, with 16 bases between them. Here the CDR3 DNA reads TGTGCCAGTAGGGCGACAGGAGAAATTTATGGCTACACCTTC. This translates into CASRATGEIYGYTF.

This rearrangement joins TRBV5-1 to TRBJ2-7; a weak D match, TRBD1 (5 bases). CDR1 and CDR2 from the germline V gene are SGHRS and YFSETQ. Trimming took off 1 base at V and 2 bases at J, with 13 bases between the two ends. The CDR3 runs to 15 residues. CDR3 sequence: CASSLRTSRAYEQYF. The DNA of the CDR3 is TGCGCCAGCAGCTTGAGGACATCGCGAGCCTACGAGCAGTACTTC.

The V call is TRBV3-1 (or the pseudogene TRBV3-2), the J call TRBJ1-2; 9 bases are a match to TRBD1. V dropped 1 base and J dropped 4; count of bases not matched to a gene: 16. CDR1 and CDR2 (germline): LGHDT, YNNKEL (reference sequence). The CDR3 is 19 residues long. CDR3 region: CASSQGRDRDPPIFYGYTF. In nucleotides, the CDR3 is TGTGCCAGCAGCCAAGGAAGGGACAGGGACCCACCAATCTTCTATGGCTACACCTTC.

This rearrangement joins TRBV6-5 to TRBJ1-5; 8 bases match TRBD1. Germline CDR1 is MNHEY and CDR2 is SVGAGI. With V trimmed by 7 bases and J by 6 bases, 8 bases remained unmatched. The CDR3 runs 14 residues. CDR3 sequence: CASKIDRGSQPQHF. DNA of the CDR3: TGTGCCAGCAAGATAGACAGGGGAAGTCAGCCCCAGCATTTT.

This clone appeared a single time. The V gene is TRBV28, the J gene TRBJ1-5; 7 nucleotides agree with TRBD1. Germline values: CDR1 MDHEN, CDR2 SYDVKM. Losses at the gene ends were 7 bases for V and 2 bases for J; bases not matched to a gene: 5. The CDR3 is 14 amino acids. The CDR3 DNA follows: TGTGCCAGCAAAAAGGGGGCCGGCAATCAGCCCCAGCATTTT. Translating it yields CASKKGAGNQPQHF. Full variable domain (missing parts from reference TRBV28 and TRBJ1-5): DVKVTQSSRYLVKRTGEKVFLECVQDMDHENMFWYRQDPGLGLRLIYFSYDVKMKEKGDIPEGYSVSREKKERFSLILESASTNQTSMYLCASKKGAGNQPQHFGDGTRLSIL.

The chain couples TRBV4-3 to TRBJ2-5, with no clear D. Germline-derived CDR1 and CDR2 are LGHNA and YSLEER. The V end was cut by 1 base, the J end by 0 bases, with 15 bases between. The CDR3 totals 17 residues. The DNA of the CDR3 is TGCGCCAGCAGCCAAGGGGCTCTTACCAGAGACCAAGAGACCCAGTACTTC. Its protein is CASSQGALTRDQETQYF.

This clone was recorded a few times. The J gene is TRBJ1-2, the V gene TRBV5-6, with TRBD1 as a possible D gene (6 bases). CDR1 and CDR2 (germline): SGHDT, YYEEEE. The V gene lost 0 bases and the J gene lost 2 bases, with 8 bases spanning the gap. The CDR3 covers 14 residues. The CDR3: CASSLGGRNYGYTF. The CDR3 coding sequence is TGTGCCAGCAGCTTGGGGGGGCGCAACTATGGCTACACCTTC.

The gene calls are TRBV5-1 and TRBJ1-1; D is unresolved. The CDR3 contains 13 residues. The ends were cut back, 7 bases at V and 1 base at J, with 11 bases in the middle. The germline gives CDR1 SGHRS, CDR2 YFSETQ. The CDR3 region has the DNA TGCGCCAGCGGAGGATCGGGGAACACTGAAGCTTTCTTT. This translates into CASGGSGNTEAFF.

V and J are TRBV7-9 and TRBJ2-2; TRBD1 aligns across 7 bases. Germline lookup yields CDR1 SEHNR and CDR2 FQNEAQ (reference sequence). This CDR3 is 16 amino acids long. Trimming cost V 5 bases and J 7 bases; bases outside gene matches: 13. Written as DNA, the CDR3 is TGTGCCAGCAGCCTCCCCGAGACAGGGTATCACGGGGAGCTGTTTTTT. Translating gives CASSLPETGYHGELFF.

The CDR3 DNA is TGTGCCAGCAGCCAAGGGGACATTTATAACTATGGCTACACCTTC. Its translation is CASSQGDIYNYGYTF. The chain combines TRBV3-1 (or the pseudogene TRBV3-2) with TRBJ1-2, with D tentatively TRBD1 (6 bases). CDR1 is LGHDT and CDR2 is YNNKEL in the germline V gene (reference sequence). The CDR3 spans 15 residues. The V end was cut by 1 base, the J end by 1 base, with 10 bases between.

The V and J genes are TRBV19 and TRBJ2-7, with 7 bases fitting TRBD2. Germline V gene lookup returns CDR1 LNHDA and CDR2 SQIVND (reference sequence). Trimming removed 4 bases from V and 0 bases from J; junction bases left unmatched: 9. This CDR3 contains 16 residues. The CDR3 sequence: CASSNLLGGSSYEQYF. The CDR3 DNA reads TGTGCCAGTAGTAACCTCCTAGGCGGGAGCTCCTACGAGCAGTACTTC.

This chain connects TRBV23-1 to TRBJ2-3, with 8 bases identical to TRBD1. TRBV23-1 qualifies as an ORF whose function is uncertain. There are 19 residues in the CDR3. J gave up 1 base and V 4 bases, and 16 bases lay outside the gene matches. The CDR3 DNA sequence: TGCGCCAGCAGTCCGGTTGGACAGGGCCACCCTGAAGGCACAGATACGCAGTATTTT. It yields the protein CASSPVGQGHPEGTDTQYF.

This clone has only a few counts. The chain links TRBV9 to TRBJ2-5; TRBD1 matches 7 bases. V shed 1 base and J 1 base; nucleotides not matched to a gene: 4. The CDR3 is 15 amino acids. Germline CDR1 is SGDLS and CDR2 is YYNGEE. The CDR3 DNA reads TGTGCCAGCAGCGTACGGGGACAGAGCCAAGAGACCCAGTACTTC. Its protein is CASSVRGQSQETQYF.

The CDR3 nucleotides read TGTGCCAGCTCACCCGACAGGTCCAGGGGCTACACCTTC. Protein product: CASSPDRSRGYTF. J is TRBJ1-2 and V is TRBV18, with TRBD1 as a possible D gene (6 bases). Germline values: CDR1 KGHSH, CDR2 LQKENI. Trimming removed 3 bases at V and 8 bases at J, with 13 bases between. This CDR3 has 13 amino acids.

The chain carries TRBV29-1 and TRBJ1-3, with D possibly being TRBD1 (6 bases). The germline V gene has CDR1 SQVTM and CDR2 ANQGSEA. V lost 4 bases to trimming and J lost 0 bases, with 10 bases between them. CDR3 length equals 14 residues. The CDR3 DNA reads TGCAGCGTTGTAGACAGGTTCTCTGGAAACACCATATATTTT. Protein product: CSVVDRFSGNTIYF.

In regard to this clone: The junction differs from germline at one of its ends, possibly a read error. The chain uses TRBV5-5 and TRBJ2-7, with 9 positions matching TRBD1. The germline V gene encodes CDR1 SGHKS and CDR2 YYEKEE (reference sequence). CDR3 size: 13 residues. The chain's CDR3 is CASRLDRGGEQYF. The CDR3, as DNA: TGTGCCAGCAGGTTGGACAGGGGAGGCGAGCAGTACTTC.